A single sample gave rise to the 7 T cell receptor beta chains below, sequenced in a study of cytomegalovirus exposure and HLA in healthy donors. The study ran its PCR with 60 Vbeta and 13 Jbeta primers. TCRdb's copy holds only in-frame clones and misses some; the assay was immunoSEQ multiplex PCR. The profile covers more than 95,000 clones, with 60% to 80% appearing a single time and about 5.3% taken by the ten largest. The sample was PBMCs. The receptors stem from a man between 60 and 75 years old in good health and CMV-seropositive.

CDR3: CASRTQGMGETQYF. CDR3 DNA sequence: TGTGCCAGTAGGACCCAGGGGATGGGAGAGACCCAGTACTTC. This rearrangement joins TRBV19 to TRBJ2-5; a weak D match, TRBD1 (6 bases). Germline assignment: CDR1 LNHDA and CDR2 SQIVND (reference sequence). CDR3 length: 14 amino acids. The V end was cut by 6 bases, the J end by 4 bases, with 15 bases between. The full variable domain, its missing parts supplied by reference TRBV19 and TRBJ2-5, is DGGITQSPKYLFRKEGQNVTLSCEQNLNHDAMYWYRQDPGQGLRLIYYSQIVNDFQKGDIAEGYSVSREKKESFPLTVTSAQKNPTAFYLCASRTQGMGETQYFGPGTRLLVL.

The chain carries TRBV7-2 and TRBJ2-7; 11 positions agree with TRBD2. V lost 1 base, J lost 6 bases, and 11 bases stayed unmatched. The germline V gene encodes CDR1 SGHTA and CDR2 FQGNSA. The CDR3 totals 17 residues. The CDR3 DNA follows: TGTGCCAGCAGCTTAGAGGGACTAGCGGCGTTAAATGGCGAGCAGTACTTC. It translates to CASSLEGLAALNGEQYF.

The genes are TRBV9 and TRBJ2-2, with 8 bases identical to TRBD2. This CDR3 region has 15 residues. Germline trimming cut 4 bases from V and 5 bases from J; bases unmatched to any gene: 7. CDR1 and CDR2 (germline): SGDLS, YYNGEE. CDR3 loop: CASSPTGGATGELFF. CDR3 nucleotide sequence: TGTGCCAGCAGCCCCACGGGGGGGGCAACCGGGGAGCTGTTTTTT.

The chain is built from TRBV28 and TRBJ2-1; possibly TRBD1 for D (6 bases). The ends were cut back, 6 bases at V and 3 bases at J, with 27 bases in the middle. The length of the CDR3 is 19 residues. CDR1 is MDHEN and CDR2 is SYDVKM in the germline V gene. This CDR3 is CASSPVGRKGGGGYNEQFF. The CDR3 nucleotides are TGTGCCAGCAGCCCAGTCGGACGGAAAGGGGGTGGGGGCTACAATGAGCAGTTCTTC. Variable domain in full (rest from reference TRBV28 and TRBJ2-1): DVKVTQSSRYLVKRTGEKVFLECVQDMDHENMFWYRQDPGLGLRLIYFSYDVKMKEKGDIPEGYSVSREKKERFSLILESASTNQTSMYLCASSPVGRKGGGGYNEQFFGPGTRLTVL.

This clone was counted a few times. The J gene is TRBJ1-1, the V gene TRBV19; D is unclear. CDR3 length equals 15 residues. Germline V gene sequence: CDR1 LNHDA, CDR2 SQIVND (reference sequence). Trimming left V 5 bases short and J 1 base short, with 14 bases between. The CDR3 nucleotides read TGTGCCAGTAGTCCCACGTTGGTAGCGAACACTGAAGCTTTCTTT. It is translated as CASSPTLVANTEAFF.

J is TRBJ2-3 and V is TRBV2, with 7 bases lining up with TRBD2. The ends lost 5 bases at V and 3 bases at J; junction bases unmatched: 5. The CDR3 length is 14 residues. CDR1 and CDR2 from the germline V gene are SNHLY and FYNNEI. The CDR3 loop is CASSLAGRTDTQYF. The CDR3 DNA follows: TGTGCCAGCAGTTTAGCGGGTAGGACAGATACGCAGTATTTT.

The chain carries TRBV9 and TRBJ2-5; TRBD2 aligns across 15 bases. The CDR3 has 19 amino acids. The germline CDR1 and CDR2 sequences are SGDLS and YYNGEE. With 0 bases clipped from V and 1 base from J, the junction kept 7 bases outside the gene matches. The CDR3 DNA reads TGTGCCAGCAGCGTAGGGGGGACTAGCGGGGGGTTACTCCAAGAGACCCAGTACTTC. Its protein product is CASSVGGTSGGLLQETQYF. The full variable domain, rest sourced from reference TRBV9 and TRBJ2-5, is DSGVTQTPKHLITATGQRVTLRCSPRSGDLSVYWYQQSLDQGLQFLIQYYNGEERAKGNILERFSAQQFPDLHSELNLSSLELGDSALYFCASSVGGTSGGLLQETQYFGPGTRLLVL.